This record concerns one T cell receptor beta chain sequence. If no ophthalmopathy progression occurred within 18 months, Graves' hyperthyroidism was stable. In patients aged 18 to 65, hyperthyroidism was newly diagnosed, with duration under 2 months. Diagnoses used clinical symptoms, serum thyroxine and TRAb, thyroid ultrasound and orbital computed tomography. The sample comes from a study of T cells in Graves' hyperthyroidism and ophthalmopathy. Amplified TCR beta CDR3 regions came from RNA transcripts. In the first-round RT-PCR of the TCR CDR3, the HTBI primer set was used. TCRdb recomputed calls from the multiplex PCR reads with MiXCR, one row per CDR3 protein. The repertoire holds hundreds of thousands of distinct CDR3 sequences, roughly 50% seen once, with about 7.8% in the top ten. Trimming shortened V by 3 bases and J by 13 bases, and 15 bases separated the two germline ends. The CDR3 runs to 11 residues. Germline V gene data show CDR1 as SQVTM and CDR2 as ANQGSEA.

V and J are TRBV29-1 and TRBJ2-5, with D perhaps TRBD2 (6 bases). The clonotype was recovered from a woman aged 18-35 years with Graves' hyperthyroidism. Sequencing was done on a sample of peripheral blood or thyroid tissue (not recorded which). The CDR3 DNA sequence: TGCAGCGTTGATTTCATCGGGGGAGGGTACTTC. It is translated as CSVDFIGGGYF. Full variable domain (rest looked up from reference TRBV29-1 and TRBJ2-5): SAVISQKPSRDICQRGTSLTIQCQVDSQVTMMFWYRQQPGQSLTLIATANQGSEATYESGFVIDKFPISRPNLTFSTLTVSNMSPEDSSIYLCSVDFIGGGYFGPGTRLLVL.